The 26 T cell receptor beta chains presented below share a single source sample, sequenced in a study of blood T cells in healthy people across ages. Sample-barcoded 5' priming and a J-beta primer mix drove a second PCR of about 6 to 12 cycles. TCRdb ran MiXCR on the 5' RACE reads and lists one entry per CDR3 protein. The sample yields 1.5 million to 2 million distinct CDR3 sequences, around 48% seen once. The sequenced sample consisted of blood. The receptor source for this set is a woman in her 40s in good health.

The J gene is TRBJ2-1, the V gene TRBV7-3; maybe TRBD1 (5 bases). The CDR3 contains 15 residues. Germline CDR1 SGHTA, CDR2 FQGTGA. The V and J ends lost 7 bases and 6 bases respectively, with 19 bases between them. The CDR3 protein is CASTSLGQMSNEQFF. The CDR3 DNA reads TGTGCCAGCACCTCCTTGGGGCAAATGAGCAATGAGCAGTTCTTC.

This clonotype showed up just a few times. The chain recombines TRBV4-2 with TRBJ1-2; D might be TRBD1 (6 bases). Trimming removed 0 bases from V and 4 bases from J, with 15 bases in between. This CDR3 region has 16 residues. Per germline, CDR1 LGHNA and CDR2 YNFKEQ. DNA of the CDR3: TGTGCCAGCAGCCAAGATAGAGCAGGGGAGGGCTATGGCTACACCTTC. It is translated as CASSQDRAGEGYGYTF.

J is TRBJ1-2 and V is TRBV10-3; 12 bases agree with TRBD1. CDR3 length: 16 amino acids. V gave up 4 bases and J gave up 3 bases; unmatched junction bases: 6. CDR1 is ENHRY, CDR2 SYGVKD, per germline. CDR3 nucleotide sequence: TGTGCCATCAGTGGGCTCCGGGACAGGGGGCACTATGGCTACACCTTC. It specifies CAISGLRDRGHYGYTF.

The chain recombines TRBV4-3 with TRBJ2-7; D tentatively reads TRBD1 or TRBD2 (7 bases each). Germline V gene data show CDR1 as LGHNA and CDR2 as YSLEER. The V and J ends lost 0 bases and 3 bases respectively, with 21 bases between them. The CDR3 consists of 18 residues. This CDR3 is CASSQEKGGAGGVYEQYF. In nucleotides, the CDR3 is TGCGCCAGCAGCCAAGAAAAGGGAGGGGCAGGGGGAGTCTACGAGCAGTACTTC.

V usage is TRBV6-1 and J usage is TRBJ1-6; D ambiguous. Germline CDR1 reads MNHNS; CDR2 reads SASEGT. The CDR3 has 17 residues. Trimming removed 2 bases from V and 0 bases from J, with 11 bases in between. Here the CDR3 reads CASSEKAVSSYNSPLHF. For the CDR3, the DNA is TGTGCCAGCAGTGAAAAGGCAGTAAGCTCCTATAATTCACCCCTCCACTTT.

This clonotype has more than one count but fewer than ten. The chain recombines TRBV6-2 or TRBV6-3 with TRBJ2-5; no definite D call. V was pared by 5 bases and J by 9 bases, with 13 bases between. This CDR3 region has 12 residues. CDR1 and CDR2 (germline): MNHEY, SVGEGT. The DNA for the CDR3 is TGTGCCAGCAGTGGATCTACCCGGTCCCAGTACTTC. This encodes CASSGSTRSQYF.

This clonotype appeared a single time. The chain combines TRBV4-2 with TRBJ1-4; D unclear. V dropped 4 bases and J dropped 5 bases, with 11 bases sitting between them. Germline V gene sequence: CDR1 LGHNA, CDR2 YNFKEQ. The CDR3 covers 14 residues. The CDR3 region has the DNA TGTGCCAGCAGCCGAACAGTGATGAATGAAAAACTGTTTTTT. This gives the protein CASSRTVMNEKLFF.

The CDR3 DNA is TGTGCCAGCAGTGACAGGACAATTAATGAAAAACTGTTTTTT. This translates into CASSDRTINEKLFF. J is TRBJ1-4 and V is TRBV12-3 or TRBV12-4, with a weak D call TRBD1 (6 bases). V lost 5 bases, J lost 4 bases, and 11 bases lay in between. The CDR3 is 14 residues long.

The V and J genes are TRBV7-9 and TRBJ2-1; 7 nucleotides agree with TRBD1. Trimming removed 9 bases from V and 10 bases from J; junction bases left unmatched: 6. The CDR3 totals 11 residues. Per germline, CDR1 SEHNR and CDR2 FQNEAQ (reference sequence). CDR3 sequence reads: CARSEGGEQFF. The CDR3 nucleotides read TGTGCCAGAAGTGAAGGGGGCGAGCAGTTCTTC.

This clonotype was detected only once. The chain combines TRBV27 with TRBJ1-1; no reliable D call. Germline-derived CDR1 and CDR2 are MNHEY and SMNVEV (reference sequence). The CDR3 is 16 amino acids. V gave up 1 base and J gave up 3 bases, with 15 bases separating them. CDR3 region: CASSLYLGGRDTEAFF. DNA for the CDR3: TGTGCCAGCAGTTTATACCTCGGAGGGAGGGACACTGAAGCTTTCTTT.

This clonotype was seen just once. This chain connects TRBV29-1 to TRBJ2-2; D not resolved. V shed 2 bases and J shed 2 bases, with 6 bases lying between them. Germline V gives CDR1 SQVTM, CDR2 ANQGSEA. This CDR3 contains 13 residues. CDR3 sequence: CSVEKLNTGELFF. As DNA, the CDR3 is TGCAGCGTTGAAAAGCTCAACACCGGGGAGCTGTTTTTT.

The rearrangement uses TRBV12-3 or TRBV12-4 and TRBJ1-5, with 8 bases matching TRBD1. Trimming removed 5 bases from V and 4 bases from J; junction bases left unmatched: 10. This CDR3 spans 16 amino acids. The CDR3 sequence is CASSRGGQVGNQPQHF. CDR3 in DNA: TGTGCCAGCAGTCGGGGGGGACAGGTGGGGAATCAGCCCCAGCATTTT.

In its sample, this clonotype was seen once. V and J are TRBV14 and TRBJ2-5; D possibly uses TRBD1 or TRBD2 (5 bases each). V shed 0 bases and J shed 2 bases, with 13 bases lying between them. Germline V lookup: CDR1 SGHDN, CDR2 FVKESK. This CDR3 has 16 residues. CDR3 DNA sequence: TGTGCCAGCAGCCAAGATTGGGGGTTGGGACAAGAGACCCAGTACTTC. Its protein product is CASSQDWGLGQETQYF.

This rearrangement joins TRBV6-2 or TRBV6-3 to TRBJ2-1; 11 bases match TRBD1. In germline, CDR1 is MNHEY, CDR2 SVGEGT. The CDR3 has 18 residues. The J segment lost 9 bases and the V segment lost 3 bases, leaving 16 bases of the junction unmatched. CDR3 sequence (DNA): TGTGCCAGCAGTTATGATACCGACCCGGGACAGGGGGAGAGTGAGCAGTTCTTC. This translates into CASSYDTDPGQGESEQFF.

The sample holds one count of this clonotype. The chain is built from TRBV29-1 and TRBJ1-2; D may be TRBD1 (5 bases). Trimming shortened V by 3 bases and J by 0 bases, and 8 bases separated the two germline ends. The CDR3 consists of 13 residues. CDR1 and CDR2 (germline): SQVTM, ANQGSEA. CDR3 loop: CSVDREPNYGYTF. The CDR3 coding sequence is TGCAGCGTTGACAGGGAACCTAACTATGGCTACACCTTC.

This clonotype was observed a handful of times. V gene TRBV2 combines with J gene TRBJ2-1; D possibly corresponds to TRBD2 (6 bases). The length of the CDR3 is 12 residues. The V gene lost 8 bases and the J gene lost 6 bases, with 11 bases spanning the gap. Germline V gene sequence: CDR1 SNHLY, CDR2 FYNNEI. The CDR3, as DNA: TGTGCCAGCGGTCAGACTAGCAATGAGCAGTTCTTC. Translating gives CASGQTSNEQFF.

This clonotype occurred a few times. V usage is TRBV7-2 and J usage is TRBJ2-6; 8 bases agree with TRBD1. Germline-derived CDR1 and CDR2 are SGHTA and FQGNSA. This CDR3 is built from 17 residues. V was clipped by 6 bases and J by 0 bases; unmatched bases: 7. The CDR3 bases are TGTGCCAGCAGTAGACAGGGGCAAATCTCTGGGGCCAACGTCCTGACTTTC. Translation gives CASSRQGQISGANVLTF.

This clonotype was detected only once. This chain joins TRBV12-3 or TRBV12-4 and TRBJ1-4; D is ambiguous. There are 21 residues in the CDR3. V shed 1 base and J shed 0 bases, with 24 bases lying between them. The DNA of the CDR3 is TGTGCCAGCAGTTTAGTTAAGAATTTAGGTCAGACCGACGCAACTAATGAAAAACTGTTTTTT. This codes for CASSLVKNLGQTDATNEKLFF.

In DNA form, the CDR3 reads TGCAGTGCCCCAGTCCTAGCGGCTCGCTACAATGAGCAGTTCTTC. Translated, it gives CSAPVLAARYNEQFF. This sequence joins TRBV20-1 and TRBJ2-1; 7 nucleotides align to TRBD2. Germline V gives CDR1 DFQATT, CDR2 SNEGSKA (reference sequence). This CDR3 contains 15 residues. The J segment lost 3 bases and the V segment lost 6 bases, leaving 11 bases of the junction unmatched.

This clonotype was seen just once. This sequence joins TRBV7-9 and TRBJ2-5; 7 positions agree with TRBD1. CDR3 length: 17 residues. J was trimmed by 2 bases and V by 1 base; bases with no gene match: 10. CDR1 and CDR2 (germline): SEHNR, FQNEAQ (reference sequence). The CDR3 coding sequence is TGTGCCAGCAGCTTAGGGATTGCGCGACAGGGTCAAGAGACCCAGTACTTC. Its protein is CASSLGIARQGQETQYF.

Note on this clonotype: A junction end diverges from the germline sequence, so it may reflect a read error. This sequence joins TRBV6-5 and TRBJ2-6; D is perhaps TRBD1 or TRBD2 (5 bases each). Germline V gene data show CDR1 as MNHEY and CDR2 as SVGAGI. This CDR3 spans 14 amino acids. As DNA, the CDR3 is TGTGCCAGCACTGGGACCAATGGGGCCAACGTCCTGATTTTC. Protein sequence: CASTGTNGANVLIF.

The chain links TRBV24-1 to TRBJ2-6; 8 positions agree with TRBD1. CDR1 KGHDR and CDR2 SFDVKD come from the germline V gene. V gave up 9 bases and J gave up 0 bases; unmatched junction bases: 9. This CDR3 contains 17 residues. This CDR3 reads CATAETGGNSGANVLTF. As DNA, the CDR3 is TGTGCCACCGCCGAAACAGGGGGAAACTCTGGGGCCAACGTCCTGACTTTC.

The chain employs TRBV4-1 and TRBJ1-4; D not resolved. V lost 0 bases to trimming and J lost 3 bases, with 17 bases between them. The CDR3 consists of 18 residues. CDR1 and CDR2 from the germline V gene are MGHRA and YSYEKL. In DNA form, the CDR3 reads TGCGCCAGCAGCCAAGATTTTGAGAGGGAGGGAGCTAATGAAAAACTGTTTTTT. As protein: CASSQDFEREGANEKLFF.

The chain couples TRBV9 to TRBJ2-1; no firm D call. Germline CDR1 is SGDLS and CDR2 is YYNGEE. The CDR3 runs 14 residues. The V end lost 0 bases, the J end lost 7 bases, and 11 bases lay between the germline ends. The CDR3 sequence is CASSVGWVENEQFF. For the CDR3, the DNA is TGTGCCAGCAGCGTAGGGTGGGTGGAGAATGAGCAGTTCTTC.

The J gene is TRBJ2-3, the V gene TRBV5-6; D not certain. This CDR3 comprises 16 residues. V shed 2 bases and J shed 0 bases, with 13 bases lying between them. Germline-derived CDR1 and CDR2 are SGHDT and YYEEEE. CDR3 residues: CASSFLKPISTDTQYF. The CDR3 DNA follows: TGTGCCAGCAGCTTCCTTAAACCGATCAGCACAGATACGCAGTATTTT.

This clonotype was picked up a small number of times. The rearrangement links TRBV20-1 to TRBJ1-6; D remains unclear. Germline CDR1 reads DFQATT; CDR2 reads SNEGSKA (reference sequence). This CDR3 has 15 amino acids. Trimming took 1 base from V and 5 from J, leaving 12 bases between them. The DNA of the CDR3 is TGCAGTGCTAGAGTTCCGGCGCGAGATAATTCACCCCTCCACTTT. The encoded protein is CSARVPARDNSPLHF.